The following is a TCR beta chain sequence with its context. All sequencing subjects had displayed CD8+CD57+ cell expansion on flow cytometry. The data originate from a study of CD8+CD57+ T cells in acquired aplastic anemia. This CDR3 is 14 amino acids long. With V trimmed by 6 bases and J by 2 bases, 5 bases remained unmatched. CDR1 is MNHNS and CDR2 is SASEGT in the germline V gene. The use of genomic DNA as template underpinned the TCR beta VDJ and CDR3 profiling. One entry per CDR3 protein, called by TCRdb with MiXCR from the reads. The top ten clones hold about 0.8% of a sample with under 500,000 distinct CDR3 sequences, roughly 34% of them seen once.

Sample: sorted CD4+, CD8+, or CD8+CD57+ T cells (not recorded which) from PBMCs. The receptor's source is a human donor with aplastic anemia. The chain employs TRBV6-1 and TRBJ2-7; 9 positions agree with TRBD1. DNA of the CDR3: TGTGCCAGCAGCCGGGACAGGGTCACCTACGAGCAGTACTTC. Translation gives CASSRDRVTYEQYF.